The clone carrying this T cell receptor beta chain was seen more than once but under ten times. There are 16 residues in the CDR3. With V trimmed by 5 bases and J by 5 bases, 9 bases remained unmatched. Germline CDR1 reads SGHTA; CDR2 reads FQGNSA. The source of the sample is a study of cytomegalovirus exposure and HLA in healthy donors. About the study: The 120 validation repertoires, a later analysis reported, used the same platform as the roughly 660 repertoires from the first cohort.

The protocol was immunoSEQ multiplex PCR, while the TCRdb copy is restricted to in-frame clones and leaves out a portion. The repertoire holds 150,000 to 200,000 clones, with around 82% as singletons. This receptor was taken from a man aged 25-45 years in good health and CMV-seropositive. The chain carries TRBV7-2 and TRBJ2-4, with 10 bases lining up with TRBD1. Sequenced input: PBMCs. The CDR3 DNA is TGTGCCAGCAGCGACTCGACAGGGGGCTTGGAAAACATTCAGTACTTC. Its protein is CASSDSTGGLENIQYF.